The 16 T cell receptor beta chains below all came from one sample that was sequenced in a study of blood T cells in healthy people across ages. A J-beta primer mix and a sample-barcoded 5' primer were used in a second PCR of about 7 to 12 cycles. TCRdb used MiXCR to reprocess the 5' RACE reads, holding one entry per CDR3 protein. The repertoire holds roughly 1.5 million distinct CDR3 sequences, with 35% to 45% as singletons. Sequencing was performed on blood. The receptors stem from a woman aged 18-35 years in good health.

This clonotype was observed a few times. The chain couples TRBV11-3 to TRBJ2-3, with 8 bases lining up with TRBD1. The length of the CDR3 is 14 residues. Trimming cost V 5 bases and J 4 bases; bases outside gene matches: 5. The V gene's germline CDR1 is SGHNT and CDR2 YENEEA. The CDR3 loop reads CASSPGGKSDTQYF. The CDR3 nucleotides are TGTGCCAGCAGCCCAGGGGGCAAATCAGATACGCAGTATTTT.

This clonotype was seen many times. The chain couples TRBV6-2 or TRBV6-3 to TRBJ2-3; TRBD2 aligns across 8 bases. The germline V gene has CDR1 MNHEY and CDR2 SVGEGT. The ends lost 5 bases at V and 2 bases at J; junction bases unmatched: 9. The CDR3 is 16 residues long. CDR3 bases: TGTGCCAGCAGTCCCGCGACTAGCGAAGACACAGATACGCAGTATTTT. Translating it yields CASSPATSEDTDTQYF.

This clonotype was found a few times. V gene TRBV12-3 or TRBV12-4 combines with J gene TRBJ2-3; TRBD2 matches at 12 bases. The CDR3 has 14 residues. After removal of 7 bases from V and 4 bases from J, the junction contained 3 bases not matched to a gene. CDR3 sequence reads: CASKTSGRADTQYF. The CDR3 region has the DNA TGTGCCAGCAAGACTAGCGGGAGAGCAGATACGCAGTATTTT.

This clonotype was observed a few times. CDR3 amino acids: CRPQEDTYNEQFF. DNA of the CDR3: TGCAGGCCCCAAGAGGATACCTACAATGAGCAGTTCTTC. The chain has TRBV20-1 and TRBJ2-1; no firm D call. Germline-derived CDR1 and CDR2 are DFQATT and SNEGSKA (reference sequence). CDR3 length: 13 residues.

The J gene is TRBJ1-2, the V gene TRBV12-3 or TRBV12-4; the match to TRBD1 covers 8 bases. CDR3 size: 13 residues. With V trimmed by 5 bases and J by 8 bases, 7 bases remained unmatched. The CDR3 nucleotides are TGTGCCAGCAGTATACCGGGACAGGAGGGCTACACCTTC. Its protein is CASSIPGQEGYTF.

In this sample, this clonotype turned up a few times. The CDR3 region has the DNA TGCAGTGCTATAAAAGCTAGCGGGGTTTACAATGAGCAGTTCTTC. Translating it yields CSAIKASGVYNEQFF. The rearrangement links TRBV20-1 to TRBJ2-1; 9 positions agree with TRBD2. The junction had 8 bases not matched to a gene; V was cut back by 4 bases and J by 4 bases. This CDR3 has 15 residues. Per the germline V gene, CDR1 is DFQATT and CDR2 is SNEGSKA (reference sequence).

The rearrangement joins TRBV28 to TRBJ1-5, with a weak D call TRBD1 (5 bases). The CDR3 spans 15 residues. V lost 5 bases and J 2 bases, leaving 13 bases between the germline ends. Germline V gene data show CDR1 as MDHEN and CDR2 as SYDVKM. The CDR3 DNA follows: TGTGCCAGCAGTGGGACGACAGCAGGCAATCAGCCCCAGCATTTT. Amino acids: CASSGTTAGNQPQHF.

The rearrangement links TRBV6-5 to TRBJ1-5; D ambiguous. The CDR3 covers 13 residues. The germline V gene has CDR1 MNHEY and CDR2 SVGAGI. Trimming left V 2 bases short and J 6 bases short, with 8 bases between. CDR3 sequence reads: CASSYGQAQPQHF. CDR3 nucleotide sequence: TGTGCCAGCAGTTACGGCCAGGCTCAGCCCCAGCATTTT.

CDR3 bases: TGTGCCAGCAGCTTAGAGGTCCTCACAGATACGCAGTATTTT. Translating it yields CASSLEVLTDTQYF. The chain has TRBV11-2 and TRBJ2-3, with D unresolved. V dropped 0 bases and J dropped 2 bases, with 6 bases sitting between them. Germline V gene sequence: CDR1 SGHAT, CDR2 FQNNGV. The CDR3 covers 14 residues.

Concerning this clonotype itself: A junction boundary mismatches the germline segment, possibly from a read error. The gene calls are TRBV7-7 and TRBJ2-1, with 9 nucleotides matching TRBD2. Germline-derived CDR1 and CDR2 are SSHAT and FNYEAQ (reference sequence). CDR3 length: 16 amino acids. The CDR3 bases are TGTGCTAGCAGCTTAGGCGGGGGGGCCTCCTACAATGAGCAGTTCTTC. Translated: CASSLGGGASYNEQFF.

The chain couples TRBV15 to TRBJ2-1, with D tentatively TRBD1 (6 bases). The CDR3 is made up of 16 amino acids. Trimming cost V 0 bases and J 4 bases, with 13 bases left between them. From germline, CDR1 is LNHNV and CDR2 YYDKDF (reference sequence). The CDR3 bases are TGTGCCACCAGCAGAGATCCCCGGGACATATACAATGAGCAGTTCTTC. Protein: CATSRDPRDIYNEQFF. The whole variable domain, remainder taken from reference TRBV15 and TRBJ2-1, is DAMVIQNPRYQVTQFGKPVTLSCSQTLNHNVMYWYQQKSSQAPKLLFHYYDKDFNNEADTPDNFQSRRPNTSFCFLDIRSPGLGDTAMYLCATSRDPRDIYNEQFFGPGTRLTVL.

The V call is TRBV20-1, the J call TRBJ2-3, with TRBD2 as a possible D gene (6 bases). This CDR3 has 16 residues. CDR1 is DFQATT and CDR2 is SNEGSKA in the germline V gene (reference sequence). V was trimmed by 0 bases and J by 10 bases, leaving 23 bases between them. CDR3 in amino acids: CSARDGWTPHQRAQYF. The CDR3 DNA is TGCAGTGCTAGAGATGGATGGACTCCGCATCAGCGGGCGCAGTATTTT.

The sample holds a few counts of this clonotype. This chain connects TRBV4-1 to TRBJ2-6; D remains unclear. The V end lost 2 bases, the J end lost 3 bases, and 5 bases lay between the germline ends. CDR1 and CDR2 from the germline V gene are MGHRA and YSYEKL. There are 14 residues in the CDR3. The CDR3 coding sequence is TGCGCCAGCAGCCAAAACGTTGGGGCCAACGTCCTGACTTTC. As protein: CASSQNVGANVLTF.

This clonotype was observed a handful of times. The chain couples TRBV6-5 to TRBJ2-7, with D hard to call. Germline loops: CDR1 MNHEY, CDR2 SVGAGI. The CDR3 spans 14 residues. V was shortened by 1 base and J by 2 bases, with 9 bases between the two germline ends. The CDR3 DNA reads TGTGCCAGCAGTTACTTCGGTCGGACCTACGAGCAGTACTTC. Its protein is CASSYFGRTYEQYF.

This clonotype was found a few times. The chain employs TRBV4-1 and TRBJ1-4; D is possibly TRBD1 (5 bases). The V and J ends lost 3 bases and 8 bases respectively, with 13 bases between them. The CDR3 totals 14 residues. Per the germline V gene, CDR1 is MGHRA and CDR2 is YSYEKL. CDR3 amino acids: CASSHRGGHEKLFF. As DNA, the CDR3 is TGCGCCAGCAGCCACCGGGGGGGTCACGAAAAACTGTTTTTT.

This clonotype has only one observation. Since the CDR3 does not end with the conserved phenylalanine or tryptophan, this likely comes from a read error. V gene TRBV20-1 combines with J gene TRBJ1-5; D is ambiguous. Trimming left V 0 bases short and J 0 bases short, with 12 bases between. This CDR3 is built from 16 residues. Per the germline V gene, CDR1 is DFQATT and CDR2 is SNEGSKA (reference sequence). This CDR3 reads CSARDPQVASNQPQHL. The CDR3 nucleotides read TGCAGTGCTAGAGATCCCCAGGTCGCTAGCAATCAGCCCCAGCATTTA.